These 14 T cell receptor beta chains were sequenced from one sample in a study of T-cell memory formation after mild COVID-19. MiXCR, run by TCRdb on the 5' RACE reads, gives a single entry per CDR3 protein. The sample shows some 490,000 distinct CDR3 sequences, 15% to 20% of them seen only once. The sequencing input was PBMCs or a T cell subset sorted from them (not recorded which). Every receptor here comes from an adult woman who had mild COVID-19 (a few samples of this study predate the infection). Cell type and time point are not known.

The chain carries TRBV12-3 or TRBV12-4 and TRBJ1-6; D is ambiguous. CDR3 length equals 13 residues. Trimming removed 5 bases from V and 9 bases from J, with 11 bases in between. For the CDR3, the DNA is TGTGCCAGCAGTCCCGATGGGTTTTCACCCCTCCACTTT. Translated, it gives CASSPDGFSPLHF.

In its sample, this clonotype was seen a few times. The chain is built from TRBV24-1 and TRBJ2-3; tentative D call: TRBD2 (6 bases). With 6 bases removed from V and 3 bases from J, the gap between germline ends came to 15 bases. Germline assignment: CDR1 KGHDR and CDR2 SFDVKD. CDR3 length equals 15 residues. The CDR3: CATSRDSSRTDTQYF. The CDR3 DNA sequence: TGTGCCACCAGTCGGGACTCTAGCAGGACAGATACGCAGTATTTT.

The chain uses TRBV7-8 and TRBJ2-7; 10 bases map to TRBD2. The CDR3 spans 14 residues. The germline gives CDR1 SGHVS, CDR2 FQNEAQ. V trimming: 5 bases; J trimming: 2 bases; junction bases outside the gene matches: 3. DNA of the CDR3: TGTGCCAGCAGCACTAGCGGGACAACCTACGAGCAGTACTTC. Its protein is CASSTSGTTYEQYF.

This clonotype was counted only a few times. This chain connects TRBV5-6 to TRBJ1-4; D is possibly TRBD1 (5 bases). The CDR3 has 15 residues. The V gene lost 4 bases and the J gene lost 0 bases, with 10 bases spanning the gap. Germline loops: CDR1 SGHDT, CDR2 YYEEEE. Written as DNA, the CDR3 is TGTGCCAGCAGCGGGTTGGGGGCAACTAATGAAAAACTGTTTTTT. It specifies CASSGLGATNEKLFF.

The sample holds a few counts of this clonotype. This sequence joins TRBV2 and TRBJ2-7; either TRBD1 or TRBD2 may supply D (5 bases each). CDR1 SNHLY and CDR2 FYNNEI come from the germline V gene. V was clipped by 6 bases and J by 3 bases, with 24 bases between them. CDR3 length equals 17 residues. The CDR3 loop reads CASRQTTGTVKSYEQYF. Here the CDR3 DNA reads TGTGCCAGCAGACAAACTACCGGGACCGTTAAAAGCTACGAGCAGTACTTC.

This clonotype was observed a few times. Here the CDR3 reads CASSQPPDRDGSPLHF. The CDR3 nucleotides read TGCGCCAGCAGCCAACCACCTGACAGGGACGGGTCACCCCTCCACTTT. The V gene is TRBV4-1, the J gene TRBJ1-6; TRBD1 matches 7 bases. CDR1 is MGHRA, CDR2 YSYEKL, per germline. This CDR3 has 16 amino acids. The ends lost 2 bases at V and 10 bases at J; junction bases unmatched: 11.

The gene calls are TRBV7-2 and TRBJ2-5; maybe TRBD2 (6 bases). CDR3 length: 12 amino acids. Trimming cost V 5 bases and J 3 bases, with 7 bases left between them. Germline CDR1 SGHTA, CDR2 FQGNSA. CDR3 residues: CASSGGEETQYF. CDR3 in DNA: TGTGCCAGCAGCGGAGGGGAAGAGACCCAGTACTTC. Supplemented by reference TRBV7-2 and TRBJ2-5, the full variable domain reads GAGVSQSPSNKVTEKGKDVELRCDPISGHTALYWYRQSLGQGLEFLIYFQGNSAPDKSGLPSDRFSAERTGGSVSTLTIQRTQQEDSAVYLCASSGGEETQYFGPGTRLLVL.

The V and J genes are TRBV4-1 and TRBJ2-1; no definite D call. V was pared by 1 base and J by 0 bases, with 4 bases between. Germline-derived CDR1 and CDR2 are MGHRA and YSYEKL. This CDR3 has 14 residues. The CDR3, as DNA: TGCGCCAGCAGCCAAGGGGTCTCCTACAATGAGCAGTTCTTC. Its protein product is CASSQGVSYNEQFF.

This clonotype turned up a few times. CDR3 sequence reads: CASSSGPPDREQYF. The CDR3 nucleotides are TGTGCCAGCAGCTCCGGACCCCCGGACCGCGAGCAGTACTTC. J is TRBJ2-7 and V is TRBV5-4, with D unclear. Deletions cut 3 bases from V and 6 bases from J, with 16 bases between. Germline loops: CDR1 SGHNT, CDR2 YYREEE (reference sequence). The CDR3 runs to 14 residues.

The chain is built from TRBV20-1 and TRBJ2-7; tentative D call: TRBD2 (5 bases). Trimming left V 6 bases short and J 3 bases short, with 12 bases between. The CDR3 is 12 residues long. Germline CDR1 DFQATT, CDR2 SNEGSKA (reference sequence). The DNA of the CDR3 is TGCAGTGCCTCGGGATCTCACTACGAGCAGTACTTC. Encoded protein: CSASGSHYEQYF.

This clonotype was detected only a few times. The CDR3 spells CASYDNGGTGELFF. The CDR3 DNA reads TGTGCCAGCTATGACAACGGTGGGACCGGGGAGCTGTTTTTT. This chain uses TRBV19 with TRBJ2-2; the D is unclear. The CDR3 has 14 residues. CDR1 and CDR2 from the germline V gene are LNHDA and SQIVND (reference sequence). V was clipped by 9 bases and J by 5 bases, with 16 bases between them. The full variable domain, its missing parts supplied by reference TRBV19 and TRBJ2-2, is DGGITQSPKYLFRKEGQNVTLSCEQNLNHDAMYWYRQDPGQGLRLIYYSQIVNDFQKGDIAEGYSVSREKKESFPLTVTSAQKNPTAFYLCASYDNGGTGELFFGEGSRLTVL.

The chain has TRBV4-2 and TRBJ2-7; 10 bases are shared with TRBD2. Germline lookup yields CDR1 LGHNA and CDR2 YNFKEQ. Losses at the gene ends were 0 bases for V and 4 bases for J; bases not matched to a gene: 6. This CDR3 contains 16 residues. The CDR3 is CASSQDITSGVYEQYF. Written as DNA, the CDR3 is TGTGCCAGCAGCCAAGATATAACTAGCGGGGTTTACGAGCAGTACTTC.

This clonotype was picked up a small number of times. The CDR3 DNA reads as TGTGCCACCAGTGAGGGATCCTATGGCTACACCTTC. It encodes CATSEGSYGYTF. V gene TRBV24-1 combines with J gene TRBJ1-2; D uncertain. The CDR3 runs 12 residues. Looked up from germline, CDR1 is KGHDR and CDR2 is SFDVKD. With 4 bases removed from V and 4 bases from J, the gap between germline ends came to 6 bases.

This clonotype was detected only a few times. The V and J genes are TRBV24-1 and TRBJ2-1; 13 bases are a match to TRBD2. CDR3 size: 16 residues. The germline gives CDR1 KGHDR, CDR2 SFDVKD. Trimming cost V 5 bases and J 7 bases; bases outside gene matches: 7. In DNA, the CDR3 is TGTGCCACCAGTGCCGTAGGACTAGCGGGAGCAAATGAGCAGTTCTTC. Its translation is CATSAVGLAGANEQFF.